A single sample gave rise to the 18 T cell receptor beta chains below, sequenced in a study of T-cell reconstitution after alpha-beta-depleted transplantation in children. This sample's TCRbeta library carried unique molecular identifier barcodes. Using its own MiXCR run on the PCR reads, TCRdb lists one record per CDR3 protein. Altogether 97,000 or so distinct CDR3 sequences are present, 7% to 8% being singletons, with the ten largest covering about a sixth. The source was PBMCs, collected before TCRalphabeta/CD19-depleted stem cell transplant. The receptor set was obtained from a boy between 2 and 10 years old with acute lymphoblastic leukemia, due to receive a stem cell transplant.

This clonotype was counted many times. V usage is TRBV6-2 or TRBV6-3 and J usage is TRBJ2-3; D is uncertain. Germline V gene lookup returns CDR1 MNHEY and CDR2 SVGEGT. The ends were cut back, 4 bases at V and 2 bases at J, with 7 bases in the middle. The CDR3 sequence is 13 residues long. The CDR3 coding sequence is TGTGCCAGCAGTTCGAGCAACACAGATACGCAGTATTTT. As protein: CASSSSNTDTQYF.

This rearrangement joins TRBV6-5 to TRBJ2-1; TRBD2 matches at 13 bases. V lost 4 bases, J lost 6 bases, and 12 bases stayed unmatched. Per germline, CDR1 MNHEY and CDR2 SVGAGI. This CDR3 spans 18 amino acids. In DNA form, the CDR3 reads TGTGCCAGCAGTTTCACCCATCCGACTAGCGGGGGGACCAATGAGCAGTTCTTC. Protein sequence: CASSFTHPTSGGTNEQFF.

V and J are TRBV5-1 and TRBJ2-1, with D perhaps TRBD2 (5 bases). Trimming took off 4 bases at V and 3 bases at J, with 8 bases between the two ends. The CDR3 has 13 residues. Germline V gives CDR1 SGHRS, CDR2 YFSETQ. This CDR3 reads CASSPDYYNEQFF. Written as DNA, the CDR3 is TGCGCCAGCAGCCCTGACTACTACAATGAGCAGTTCTTC.

By its share, this clonotype is medium-sized. The V call is TRBV3-1, the J call TRBJ2-7, with D perhaps given as TRBD1 or TRBD2 (6 bases each). CDR1 is LGHDT and CDR2 is YNNKEL in the germline V gene (reference sequence). V gave up 4 bases and J gave up 4 bases, with 11 bases separating them. The CDR3 covers 13 residues. CDR3 DNA: TGTGCCAGCAGCCCGGGGGCGGGGTACGAGCAGTACTTC. It specifies CASSPGAGYEQYF.

The chain recombines TRBV6-5 with TRBJ1-1; D is uncertain. Deletions cut 10 bases from V and 0 bases from J, with 18 bases between. Germline loops: CDR1 MNHEY, CDR2 SVGAGI. CDR3 length equals 15 residues. CDR3 region: CATHVYGFMNTEAFF. In DNA, the CDR3 is TGTGCCACCCACGTGTATGGTTTTATGAACACTGAAGCTTTCTTT.

The chain is built from TRBV7-2 and TRBJ2-7; D gene unclear. V lost 2 bases and J 4 bases, leaving 12 bases between the germline ends. Germline CDR1 and CDR2: SGHTA and FQGNSA. This CDR3 is 14 amino acids long. The CDR3 is CASSLNPLGYEQYF. In nucleotides, the CDR3 is TGTGCCAGCAGCTTAAATCCTTTAGGTTACGAGCAGTACTTC.

At least ten counts were recorded for this clonotype. The rearrangement links TRBV2 to TRBJ2-5; TRBD2 agrees at 9 bases. The germline V gene has CDR1 SNHLY and CDR2 FYNNEI. The J segment lost 6 bases and the V segment lost 6 bases, leaving 11 bases of the junction unmatched. CDR3 length: 15 amino acids. As DNA, the CDR3 is TGTGCCAGCAGGGGTGCTCCTCTAGCGGGAAAGACCCAGTACTTC. Amino acids: CASRGAPLAGKTQYF. Full variable domain (rest looked up from reference TRBV2 and TRBJ2-5): EPEVTQTPSHQVTQMGQEVILRCVPISNHLYFYWYRQILGQKVEFLVSFYNNEISEKSEIFDDQFSVERPDGSNFTLKIRSTKLEDSAMYFCASRGAPLAGKTQYFGPGTRLLVL.

At least ten counts were recorded for this clonotype. The chain is built from TRBV20-1 and TRBJ2-1; TRBD2 matches 15 bases. The CDR3 has 16 amino acids. The V gene end was trimmed by 6 bases and the J gene end by 9 bases; junction bases not matched to a gene: 12. The germline V gene encodes CDR1 DFQATT and CDR2 SNEGSKA (reference sequence). CDR3 DNA: TGCAGTGCATCCCCGGGACTAGCGGGGGGTTGGGGTGAGCAGTTCTTC. Encoded protein: CSASPGLAGGWGEQFF.

This clonotype was counted many times. The V gene is TRBV10-3, the J gene TRBJ2-3; D gene ambiguous. The CDR3 spans 15 residues. V was clipped by 2 bases and J by 2 bases, with 11 bases between them. Per the germline V gene, CDR1 is ENHRY and CDR2 is SYGVKD. The CDR3: CAISERTDLTDTQYF. The CDR3 bases are TGTGCCATCAGTGAGAGGACCGACCTCACAGATACGCAGTATTTT.

CDR3 coding DNA: TGCAGTGGAGGGGGTGCGGGGGGGATCGCAGATACGCAGTATTTT. Its protein is CSGGGAGGIADTQYF. The gene calls are TRBV20-1 and TRBJ2-3; TRBD2 matches 9 bases. The trim removed 7 bases at V and 4 bases at J, leaving 12 bases unmatched. CDR3 size: 15 residues. Germline V CDR1 and CDR2: DFQATT, SNEGSKA (reference sequence).

This clonotype was counted at least ten times. The V and J genes are TRBV12-3 or TRBV12-4 and TRBJ1-5; TRBD1 is a possible D gene (6 bases). The CDR3 has 16 amino acids. Trimming removed 7 bases at V and 4 bases at J, with 20 bases between. DNA for the CDR3: TGTGCCAGCATCACCGGGGGATGGACAGAAAATCAGCCCCAGCATTTT. Amino acid sequence: CASITGGWTENQPQHF.

The rearrangement uses TRBV20-1 and TRBJ2-5; tentative D call: TRBD1 (6 bases). The CDR3 covers 13 residues. CDR1 and CDR2 (germline): DFQATT, SNEGSKA (reference sequence). V was pared by 5 bases and J by 3 bases, with 13 bases between. CDR3 sequence (DNA): TGCAGTGCTTCCTTGACAGGAAAAGAGACCCAGTACTTC. Translation gives CSASLTGKETQYF.

The table lists this clonotype with many counts. The rearrangement joins TRBV12-3 or TRBV12-4 to TRBJ2-3; no firm D call. The CDR3 is made up of 11 amino acids. V lost 3 bases and J 5 bases, leaving 3 bases between the germline ends. The CDR3 spells CASSLIDTQYF. As DNA, the CDR3 is TGTGCCAGCAGTTTGATAGATACGCAGTATTTT.

This clonotype has a handful of counts. The chain has TRBV20-1 and TRBJ1-5, with 10 bases that match TRBD1. CDR3 length: 13 amino acids. CDR1 is DFQATT, CDR2 SNEGSKA, per germline (reference sequence). The V gene end was trimmed by 7 bases and the J gene end by 7 bases; junction bases not matched to a gene: 7. The CDR3 spells CSGLGQGRQPQHF. The CDR3, as DNA: TGCAGTGGCCTGGGACAGGGGAGGCAGCCCCAGCATTTT.

This clonotype was recorded a few times. The chain joins TRBV7-9 to TRBJ2-5, with D possibly TRBD1 on 6 matching bases. Germline V gene data show CDR1 as SEHNR and CDR2 as FQNEAQ (reference sequence). The CDR3 sequence is 15 residues long. With 3 bases removed from V and 1 base from J, the gap between germline ends came to 12 bases. The CDR3 coding sequence is TGTGCCAGCAGCTTTACAGGGTCGGCCCAAGAGACCCAGTACTTC. The encoded protein is CASSFTGSAQETQYF.

The gene calls are TRBV3-1 and TRBJ2-5; 11 bases line up with TRBD2. CDR3 length equals 24 residues. CDR1 and CDR2 (germline): LGHDT, YNNKEL (reference sequence). The V gene end was trimmed by 0 bases and the J gene end by 1 base; junction bases not matched to a gene: 25. The CDR3 coding sequence is TGTGCCAGCAGCCAAGAGGGGCGATTCCCCCAGGGACTAGCGGTGGGGATCCCCCAAGAGACCCAGTACTTC. The encoded protein is CASSQEGRFPQGLAVGIPQETQYF.

This clonotype was seen ten or more times. The V gene is TRBV28, the J gene TRBJ2-3; D might be TRBD1 (6 bases). V was cut by 5 bases and J by 6 bases, with 15 bases left in between. Germline V gene sequence: CDR1 MDHEN, CDR2 SYDVKM. This CDR3 is 14 amino acids long. CDR3 loop: CASSPSQTGDTQYF. The DNA of the CDR3 is TGTGCCAGCAGTCCCTCACAAACAGGGGATACGCAGTATTTT.

V is TRBV3-1 and J is TRBJ2-5; 13 bases are shared with TRBD2. This CDR3 has 16 residues. J lost 3 bases, V lost 8 bases, and 9 bases had no gene match. The germline gives CDR1 LGHDT, CDR2 YNNKEL (reference sequence). The CDR3 nucleotides are TGTGCCAGCGCCACACCGGGACTAGCGGGGAAAGAGACCCAGTACTTC. Protein: CASATPGLAGKETQYF.